This T cell receptor (beta chain) was captured by sequencing in a study of shared clonotypes between healthy human individuals. Trimming removed 3 bases at V and 8 bases at J, with 8 bases between. CDR1 is SEHNR, CDR2 FQNEAQ, per germline (reference sequence). This CDR3 contains 11 residues. Libraries were prepared by immunoSEQ multiplex PCR; TCRdb keeps only in-frame clonotypes and omits some of them. The data contain 2 million to 3 million clones, over 85% of them singletons. The clonotype was recovered from a man between 18 and 35 years old in good health. Some clones in this sample may be carry-over from other donors' samples. The chain links TRBV7-9 to TRBJ2-7; the D is unclear. The sequenced sample was naive CD4+ T cells from PBMCs. As for subset: CD45RA+ positively selected. The CDR3 is CASSLTLQQYF. CDR3 DNA: TGTGCCAGCAGCTTGACACTTCAGCAGTACTTC.